These 15 T cell receptor beta chains originate from one sample sequenced in a study of cytomegalovirus exposure and HLA in healthy donors. It was with 60 Vbeta and 13 Jbeta primers that the PCR ran. The repertoire was sequenced with immunoSEQ multiplex PCR; TCRdb's copy has only in-frame clones and lacks some. Altogether about 84,000 clones are present, 63% being singletons, with the ten largest covering approximately 15%. The material sequenced was PBMCs. The receptor set was obtained from a woman between 40 and 55 years old in good health and CMV-seropositive.

As concerns this clone: Relative to the germline gene, one junction end is altered; a read error may explain this. The rearrangement uses TRBV20-1 and TRBJ1-1; 7 bases match TRBD1. CDR1 and CDR2 from the germline V gene are DFQATT and SNEGSKA (reference sequence). The CDR3 has 11 residues. Here the CDR3 reads CSARDRVEAFF. The CDR3 DNA follows: TGCAGTGCGAGAGACAGGGTCGAGGCTTTCTTT.

The chain employs TRBV5-1 and TRBJ2-7; D is possibly TRBD1 (6 bases). CDR3 length: 15 amino acids. V shed 0 bases and J shed 4 bases, with 14 bases lying between them. The germline V gene encodes CDR1 SGHRS and CDR2 YFSETQ. CDR3 region: CASSLAEQGLYEQYF. The DNA for the CDR3 is TGCGCCAGCAGCTTGGCCGAACAGGGCCTTTACGAGCAGTACTTC.

This clone was detected a few times. The rearrangement uses TRBV5-1 and TRBJ1-3; 7 nucleotides align to TRBD1. With 4 bases clipped from V and 2 bases from J, the junction kept 3 bases outside the gene matches. This CDR3 is 14 amino acids long. Germline CDR1 reads SGHRS; CDR2 reads YFSETQ. CDR3 residues: CASSMTGPGNTIYF. The CDR3 nucleotides are TGCGCCAGCAGCATGACAGGGCCTGGAAACACCATATATTTT.

The J gene is TRBJ2-1, the V gene TRBV6-1; 12 bases align to TRBD1. Germline CDR1 is MNHNS and CDR2 is SASEGT. V shed 4 bases, J shed 9 bases, and the junction held 4 bases outside the gene matches. CDR3 length equals 14 residues. CDR3 in amino acids: CASSGDRGHGEQFF. CDR3 in DNA: TGTGCCAGCAGTGGGGACAGGGGGCACGGTGAGCAGTTCTTC.

The rearrangement uses TRBV5-1 and TRBJ1-1, with TRBD1 as a possible D gene (6 bases). This CDR3 region has 14 residues. CDR1 SGHRS and CDR2 YFSETQ come from the germline V gene. V lost 0 bases to trimming and J lost 6 bases, with 12 bases between them. CDR3 residues: CASSLGGGASEAFF. DNA for the CDR3: TGCGCCAGCAGCTTGGGTGGGGGGGCCTCTGAAGCTTTCTTT.

This clone was counted a few times. The V and J genes are TRBV2 and TRBJ1-5, with unresolved D. Trimming cost V 7 bases and J 0 bases, with 10 bases left between them. Germline values: CDR1 SNHLY, CDR2 FYNNEI. This CDR3 spans 14 amino acids. CDR3 sequence (DNA): TGTGCCAGCACCCCAGAATATAGCAATCAGCCCCAGCATTTT. Amino acids: CASTPEYSNQPQHF.

This rearrangement joins TRBV7-2 to TRBJ2-1; 8 nucleotides agree with TRBD2. V lost 4 bases and J lost 6; bases outside the gene matches: 5. From germline, CDR1 is SGHTA and CDR2 FQGNSA. The length of the CDR3 is 14 residues. The CDR3 sequence: CASSSGTRINEQFF. In nucleotides, the CDR3 is TGTGCCAGCAGCTCGGGGACTAGGATCAATGAGCAGTTCTTC.

This rearrangement joins TRBV7-9 to TRBJ2-2, with a possible D match to TRBD2 (5 bases). CDR3 length: 14 residues. Trimming stripped 2 bases from V and 7 bases from J, with 11 bases between. Per the germline V gene, CDR1 is SEHNR and CDR2 is FQNEAQ (reference sequence). As DNA, the CDR3 is TGTGCCAGCAGCTTAAGGGAGTTGGTCGGGGAGCTGTTTTTT. As protein: CASSLRELVGELFF. The full variable domain, rest sourced from reference TRBV7-9 and TRBJ2-2, is DTGVSQNPRHKITKRGQNVTFRCDPISEHNRLYWYRQTLGQGPEFLTYFQNEAQLEKSRLLSDRFSAERPKGSFSTLEIQRTEQGDSAMYLCASSLRELVGELFFGEGSRLTVL.

Note on this clone: The sample carries other DNA sequences with the same CDR3. The gene calls are TRBV9 and TRBJ2-7; TRBD1 matches 8 bases. V gave up 0 bases and J gave up 2 bases; unmatched junction bases: 4. The CDR3 is 15 amino acids. Per germline, CDR1 SGDLS and CDR2 YYNGEE. CDR3 coding DNA: TGTGCCAGCAGCGTAGGAACAGGGGGAGCCTACGAGCAGTACTTC. Its translation is CASSVGTGGAYEQYF.

In its sample, this clone was seen a few times. The genes are TRBV10-3 and TRBJ2-3; possible D gene TRBD1, 6 bases. Germline CDR1 and CDR2: ENHRY and SYGVKD. The CDR3 length is 16 residues. V was shortened by 4 bases and J by 0 bases, with 14 bases between the two germline ends. The DNA of the CDR3 is TGTGCCATCAGTGGCTTGGGGGACACCAGCACAGATACGCAGTATTTT. Its protein product is CAISGLGDTSTDTQYF.

This clone was detected a few times. V and J are TRBV2 and TRBJ2-1; perhaps TRBD2 as D (6 bases). The CDR3 runs to 17 residues. V gave up 4 bases and J gave up 0 bases, with 16 bases separating them. CDR1 SNHLY and CDR2 FYNNEI come from the germline V gene. The CDR3 protein is CASSGVLERASYNEQFF. The CDR3 bases are TGTGCCAGCAGTGGAGTTCTTGAGCGGGCCTCCTACAATGAGCAGTTCTTC.

The V gene is TRBV5-1, the J gene TRBJ2-4, with TRBD2 matching over 8 bases. This CDR3 has 14 amino acids. After removal of 0 bases from V and 10 bases from J, the junction contained 6 bases not matched to a gene. Germline V gene sequence: CDR1 SGHRS, CDR2 YFSETQ. CDR3 nucleotide sequence: TGCGCCAGCAGCTTGGCCGGGGGGGAGGGTATTCAGTACTTC. Protein sequence: CASSLAGGEGIQYF.

The J gene is TRBJ2-1, the V gene TRBV19, with D possibly matching TRBD2 (6 bases). The CDR3 is 13 amino acids. Trimming shortened V by 6 bases and J by 5 bases, and 11 bases separated the two germline ends. Germline CDR1 is LNHDA and CDR2 is SQIVND (reference sequence). CDR3 amino acids: CASSGSPHNEQFF. CDR3 DNA sequence: TGTGCCAGTAGCGGGAGTCCCCACAATGAGCAGTTCTTC.

This sequence joins TRBV6-6 and TRBJ1-1; D is perhaps TRBD1 (5 bases). CDR1 MNHNY and CDR2 SVGAGI come from the germline V gene (reference sequence). CDR3 length equals 15 residues. V lost 2 bases and J 7 bases, leaving 17 bases between the germline ends. The CDR3 spells CASSYRTTQGNEAFF. In nucleotides, the CDR3 is TGTGCCAGCAGTTACCGGACTACCCAGGGCAATGAAGCTTTCTTT.

This sequence joins TRBV4-1 and TRBJ2-1; 13 bases are a match to TRBD2. With V trimmed by 1 base and J by 6 bases, 9 bases remained unmatched. The CDR3 sequence is 18 residues long. CDR1 is MGHRA, CDR2 YSYEKL, per germline. In DNA form, the CDR3 reads TGCGCCAGCAGCCAAGGTAGCAGGGGACTAGCGGGACCCAATGAGCAGTTCTTC. It translates to CASSQGSRGLAGPNEQFF.